This T cell receptor (beta chain) was captured by sequencing in a study of cytomegalovirus exposure and HLA in healthy donors. Use of 60 Vbeta and 13 Jbeta primers characterized the PCR. TCRdb's copy holds only in-frame clones and misses some; the assay was immunoSEQ multiplex PCR. Among roughly 180,000 clones, around 72% were seen once, and the ten largest hold around 2.6%. The CDR3 extends over 10 amino acids. Germline assignment: CDR1 SQVTM and CDR2 ANQGSEA. V was pared by 3 bases and J by 3 bases, with 2 bases between. Study results and caveats: An analysis done earlier found most TCR beta V segments productive about 87% or about 30% of the time. There were about 160 TCR beta chains listed as cytomegalovirus-associated.

This clone showed up just a few times. The antigen is unknown. The chain recombines TRBV29-1 with TRBJ1-1; unclear D gene. This TCR came from a female donor in good health and CMV-seronegative. Sequencing used PBMCs. The CDR3 bases are TGCAGCGTTGACGACACTGAAGCTTTCTTT. Protein: CSVDDTEAFF.